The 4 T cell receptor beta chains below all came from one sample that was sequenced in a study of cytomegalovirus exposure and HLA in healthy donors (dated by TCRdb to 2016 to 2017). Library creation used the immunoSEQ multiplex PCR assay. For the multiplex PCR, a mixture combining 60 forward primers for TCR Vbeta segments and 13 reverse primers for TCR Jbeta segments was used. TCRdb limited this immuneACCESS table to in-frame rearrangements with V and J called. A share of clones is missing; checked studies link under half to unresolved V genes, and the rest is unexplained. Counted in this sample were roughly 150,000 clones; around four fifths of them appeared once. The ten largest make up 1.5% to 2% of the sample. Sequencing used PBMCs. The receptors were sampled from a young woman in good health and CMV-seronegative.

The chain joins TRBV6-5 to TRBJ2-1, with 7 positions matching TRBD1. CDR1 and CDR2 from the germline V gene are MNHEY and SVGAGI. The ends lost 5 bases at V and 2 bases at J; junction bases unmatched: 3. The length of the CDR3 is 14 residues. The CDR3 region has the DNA TGTGCCAGCAGTCTACAGGGGACCTACAATGAGCAGTTCTTC. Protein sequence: CASSLQGTYNEQFF.

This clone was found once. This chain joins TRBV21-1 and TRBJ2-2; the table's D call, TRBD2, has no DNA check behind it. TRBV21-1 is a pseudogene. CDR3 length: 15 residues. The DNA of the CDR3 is TGTGCCAGCAGCAAAGCGAAGGCGGGGCTAAGGGAGCTGTTTTTT. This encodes CASSKAKAGLRELFF.

CDR3 nucleotide sequence: TGTGCCAGCAGCTTAGAACAGGGCCAAGAGACCCAGTACTTC. This codes for CASSLEQGQETQYF. The J gene is TRBJ2-5, the V gene TRBV7-8; tentatively, D is TRBD1 (6 bases). Germline CDR1 and CDR2: SGHVS and FQNEAQ. This CDR3 has 14 residues. V lost 1 base, J lost 1 base, and 7 bases lay in between.

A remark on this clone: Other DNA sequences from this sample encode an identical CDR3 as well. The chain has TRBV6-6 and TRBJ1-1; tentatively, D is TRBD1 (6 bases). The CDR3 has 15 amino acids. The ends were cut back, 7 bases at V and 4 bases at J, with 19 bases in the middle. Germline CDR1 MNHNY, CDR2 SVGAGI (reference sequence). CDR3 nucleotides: TGTGCCAGCACCCCAAACAGGGTAGAATCCACTGAAGCTTTCTTT. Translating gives CASTPNRVESTEAFF.